What follows is one T cell receptor beta chain and its context. This entry comes from a study of blood T cell repertoires in COVID-19. Germline V gene data show CDR1 as KGHDR and CDR2 as SFDVKD. V gave up 4 bases and J gave up 11 bases; unmatched junction bases: 14. The CDR3 sequence is 17 residues long. TCRdb keeps only in-frame clones here, not all; method: immunoSEQ multiplex PCR. The sample includes 130,000 or so clones, 86% seen only once; the top ten take around 19%. The sequenced sample consisted of peripheral blood. This TCR was recovered from a woman aged 50 to 65 who had recovered from COVID-19. This chain joins TRBV24-1 and TRBJ2-3, with 13 bases fitting TRBD2. The CDR3: CATSDPTPGTSGNWQYF. The DNA for the CDR3 is TGTGCCACCAGTGACCCTACCCCGGGGACTAGCGGGAATTGGCAGTATTTT.